This TCR beta chain was sequenced during a study of T cell changes during pregnancy in multiple sclerosis. Generated by immunoSEQ multiplex PCR, the TCRdb table keeps only in-frame clones and is missing some. Here the sample spans 120,000 or so clones, 80% to 95% being singletons. Germline V gene lookup returns CDR1 LGHNA and CDR2 YNFKEQ. This CDR3 region has 17 residues. Unmatched junction bases numbered 10, after V lost 0 bases and J lost 7 bases. The chain combines TRBV4-2 with TRBJ2-2; TRBD2 agrees at 8 bases. The sequence derives from a female donor with multiple sclerosis, enrolled in a pregnancy study. The sequencing here drew on peripheral blood, taken before pregnancy. The DNA for the CDR3 is TGTGCCAGCAGCCAAGATGGGCCGGGGGGGCGGGGCGGGGAGCTGTTTTTT. Protein: CASSQDGPGGRGGELFF.